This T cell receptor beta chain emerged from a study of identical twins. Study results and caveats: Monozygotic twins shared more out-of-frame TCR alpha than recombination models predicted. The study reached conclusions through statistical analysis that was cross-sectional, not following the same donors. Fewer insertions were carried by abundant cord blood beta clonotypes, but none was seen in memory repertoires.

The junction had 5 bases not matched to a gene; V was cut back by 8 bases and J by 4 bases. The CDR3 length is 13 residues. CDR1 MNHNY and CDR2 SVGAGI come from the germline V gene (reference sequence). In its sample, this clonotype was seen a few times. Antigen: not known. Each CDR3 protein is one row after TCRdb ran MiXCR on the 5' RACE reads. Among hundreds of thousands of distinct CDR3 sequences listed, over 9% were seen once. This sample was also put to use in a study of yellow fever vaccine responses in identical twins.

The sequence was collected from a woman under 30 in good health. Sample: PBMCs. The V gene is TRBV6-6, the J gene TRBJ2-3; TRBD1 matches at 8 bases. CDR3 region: CASGQGNADTQYF. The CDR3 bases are TGTGCCAGCGGACAGGGAAACGCAGATACGCAGTATTTT.